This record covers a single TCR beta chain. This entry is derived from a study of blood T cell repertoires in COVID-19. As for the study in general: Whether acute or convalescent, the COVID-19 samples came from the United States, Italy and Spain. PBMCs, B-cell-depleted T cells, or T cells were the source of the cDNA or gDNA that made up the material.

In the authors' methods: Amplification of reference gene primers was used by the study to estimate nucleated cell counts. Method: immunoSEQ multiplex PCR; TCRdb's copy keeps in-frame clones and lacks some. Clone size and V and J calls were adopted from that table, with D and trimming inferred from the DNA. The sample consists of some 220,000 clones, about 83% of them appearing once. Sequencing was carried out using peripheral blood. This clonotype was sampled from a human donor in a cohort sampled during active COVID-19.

CDR3 sequence reads: CASSHGTSAYEQYF. The CDR3 DNA reads as TGCGCCAGCAGCCACGGGACTAGCGCCTACGAGCAGTACTTC. V is TRBV4-1 and J is TRBJ2-7, with 10 bases matching TRBD2. CDR1 is MGHRA and CDR2 is YSYEKL in the germline V gene. Germline trimming cut 3 bases from V and 2 bases from J; bases unmatched to any gene: 1. The CDR3 length is 14 residues.